One sample yielded the 20 T cell receptor beta chains listed below, sequenced in a study of post-analysis software for immune sequencing data. These receptors lack a known antigen. Libraries were made from TCR beta cDNA, and they carried unique molecular identifiers. TCRdb re-analysed the PCR reads in MiXCR, keeping a single row per CDR3 protein. The repertoire has approximately 660,000 distinct CDR3 sequences, 55% to 60% of them found once; the top ten carry about 10%. Whole-study results and caveats: Four to six TRBV segments were more frequent in patients than controls; TRBV5-6, TRBV5-1 and TRBV20-1 belonged to this group.

The sequenced sample was blood. These receptors were collected from a girl aged 2-10 years with multiple sclerosis.

This chain uses TRBV2 with TRBJ2-5; D is unresolved. The V end was cut by 8 bases, the J end by 1 base, with 11 bases between. This CDR3 is built from 13 residues. Germline V gives CDR1 SNHLY, CDR2 FYNNEI. CDR3 coding DNA: TGTGCCAGCTCCGGTGTGGGCCAAGAGACCCAGTACTTC. Protein product: CASSGVGQETQYF.

The chain is built from TRBV10-3 and TRBJ2-1; tentatively, D is TRBD1 (6 bases). Germline CDR1 ENHRY, CDR2 SYGVKD. V lost 4 bases and J 7 bases, leaving 17 bases between the germline ends. CDR3 length: 15 amino acids. CDR3 sequence (DNA): TGTGCCATCAGTGGCAGCAGGGGTTTTGGAAATGAGCAGTTCTTC. Amino acids: CAISGSRGFGNEQFF.

The chain recombines TRBV12-3 or TRBV12-4 with TRBJ1-2; D might be TRBD1 (5 bases). The length of the CDR3 is 13 residues. The V gene lost 8 bases and the J gene lost 8 bases, with 18 bases spanning the gap. Here the CDR3 DNA reads TGTGCCAGCGCCCCAGGCGTAGGGGAAGGCTACACCTTC. Translation gives CASAPGVGEGYTF.

The genes are TRBV20-1 and TRBJ1-2, with D possibly matching TRBD1 (6 bases). Germline V gives CDR1 DFQATT, CDR2 SNEGSKA (reference sequence). V shed 0 bases and J shed 4 bases, with 12 bases lying between them. This CDR3 has 14 residues. The CDR3 bases are TGCAGTGCTAGAGATCTGGACAGTCCCTATGGCTACACCTTC. Translating it yields CSARDLDSPYGYTF.

The V call is TRBV20-1, the J call TRBJ2-3; 10 bases are shared with TRBD2. The ends lost 3 bases at V and 5 bases at J; junction bases unmatched: 5. The germline V gene encodes CDR1 DFQATT and CDR2 SNEGSKA (reference sequence). CDR3 length: 14 amino acids. Here the CDR3 DNA reads TGCAGTGCTAGGCTCAGCGGGGGGGGAGATACGCAGTATTTT. This sequence encodes CSARLSGGGDTQYF.

The chain employs TRBV6-5 and TRBJ2-3, with 11 bases lining up with TRBD2. Unmatched junction bases numbered 8, after V lost 1 base and J lost 2 bases. From germline, CDR1 is MNHEY and CDR2 SVGAGI. The CDR3 spans 18 residues. The CDR3 region has the DNA TGTGCCAGCAGTTACTTCCCGACTAGCGGGGCATACACAGATACGCAGTATTTT. Protein: CASSYFPTSGAYTDTQYF.

V gene TRBV7-2 combines with J gene TRBJ1-1; D is uncertain. Trimming left V 6 bases short and J 2 bases short, with 10 bases between. The V gene's germline CDR1 is SGHTA and CDR2 FQGNSA. The CDR3 is 13 residues long. The CDR3 is CASRYTLNTEAFF. In DNA, the CDR3 is TGTGCCAGCAGGTATACTTTAAACACTGAAGCTTTCTTT.

V is TRBV29-1 and J is TRBJ2-6; D could derive from TRBD1 or TRBD2 (5 bases each). CDR1 and CDR2 (germline): SQVTM, ANQGSEA. This CDR3 region has 18 residues. Trimming took 6 bases from V and 2 from J, leaving 23 bases between them. The CDR3 sequence: CSVPNRSGNLAGANVLTF. The CDR3 DNA follows: TGCAGCGTCCCAAACAGGTCGGGGAACCTCGCTGGGGCCAACGTCCTGACTTTC.

This chain joins TRBV7-9 and TRBJ2-3; D unclear. V was clipped by 8 bases and J by 6 bases, with 12 bases between them. Germline CDR1 is SEHNR and CDR2 is FQNEAQ (reference sequence). The CDR3 covers 12 residues. CDR3 in amino acids: CASSTALDTQYF. CDR3 bases: TGTGCCAGCTCGACTGCTCTCGATACGCAGTATTTT.

The rearrangement links TRBV15 to TRBJ2-6; possibly TRBD1 for D (5 bases). Germline assignment: CDR1 LNHNV and CDR2 YYDKDF (reference sequence). V shed 6 bases and J shed 3 bases, with 15 bases lying between them. The CDR3 contains 16 residues. In nucleotides, the CDR3 is TGTGCCACCAGAGATGGACACCCGTTTGGGGCCAACGTCCTGACTTTC. This translates into CATRDGHPFGANVLTF.

The CDR3 region has the DNA TGTGCCAGCAGTCCTGGTGCTATCGGGCAGCCCCAGCATTTT. Translated: CASSPGAIGQPQHF. The chain combines TRBV12-3 or TRBV12-4 with TRBJ1-5; no firm D call. This CDR3 is 14 amino acids long. V was trimmed by 5 bases and J by 7 bases, leaving 15 bases between them.

The table lists this clonotype with a few counts. CDR3 DNA: TGTGCCAGCAGCCCTAGGGGAGGGGAGGATCAGCCCCAGCATTTT. Translating it yields CASSPRGGEDQPQHF. The chain recombines TRBV7-2 with TRBJ1-5, with D tentatively TRBD1 (5 bases). The germline gives CDR1 SGHTA, CDR2 FQGNSA. CDR3 length: 15 residues. Trimming pared 5 bases from V and 5 bases from J, leaving 16 bases between.

The genes are TRBV2 and TRBJ2-1; D gene ambiguous. Trimming took off 1 base at V and 3 bases at J, with 4 bases between the two ends. Per germline, CDR1 SNHLY and CDR2 FYNNEI. This CDR3 is 13 amino acids long. This chain's CDR3 is CASSEENYNEQFF. The CDR3 nucleotides read TGTGCCAGCAGTGAAGAGAACTACAATGAGCAGTTCTTC.

The chain employs TRBV4-3 and TRBJ2-1; the match to TRBD2 covers 7 bases. Germline CDR1 reads LGHNA; CDR2 reads YSLEER. V lost 0 bases, J lost 4 bases, and 15 bases stayed unmatched. The CDR3 has 19 amino acids. DNA for the CDR3: TGCGCCAGCAGCCAAGAGATCCCGGCAACGGGGGGAAATTACAATGAGCAGTTCTTC. It codes for CASSQEIPATGGNYNEQFF.

The chain recombines TRBV12-3 or TRBV12-4 with TRBJ2-5; TRBD1 matches 7 bases. CDR3 length equals 15 residues. After removal of 3 bases from V and 1 base from J, the junction contained 5 bases not matched to a gene. CDR3: CASSFLWDSQETQYF. The CDR3 bases are TGTGCCAGCAGTTTCCTTTGGGACAGCCAAGAGACCCAGTACTTC.

The chain employs TRBV12-3 or TRBV12-4 and TRBJ2-3; D ambiguous. The CDR3 is 13 amino acids. The V gene lost 5 bases and the J gene lost 4 bases, with 10 bases spanning the gap. CDR3 amino acids: CASSHFSSDTQYF. CDR3 DNA sequence: TGTGCCAGCAGTCATTTCAGTTCAGATACGCAGTATTTT.

This clonotype was counted a few times. The J gene is TRBJ1-2, the V gene TRBV20-1, with D perhaps TRBD1 (6 bases). Trimming shortened V by 3 bases and J by 3 bases, and 14 bases separated the two germline ends. Germline CDR1 reads DFQATT; CDR2 reads SNEGSKA (reference sequence). The CDR3 is 14 residues long. CDR3 sequence (DNA): TGCAGTGCTAGCCCCGGGGGCGCCGACTATGGCTACACCTTC. This encodes CSASPGGADYGYTF.

The chain employs TRBV7-2 and TRBJ2-3; 8 nucleotides line up with TRBD1. The germline gives CDR1 SGHTA, CDR2 FQGNSA. V was clipped by 8 bases and J by 4 bases; unmatched bases: 5. The CDR3 totals 13 residues. Here the CDR3 reads CASGLDRADTQYF. The DNA for the CDR3 is TGTGCCAGCGGGTTGGACAGGGCAGATACGCAGTATTTT.

This chain links TRBV12-3 or TRBV12-4 with TRBJ2-5; the match to TRBD2 covers 11 bases. J was trimmed by 5 bases and V by 3 bases; bases with no gene match: 8. CDR3 size: 16 residues. The CDR3 DNA reads TGTGCCAGCAGTTTGAGGGGACTAGCGGCGGAGGAGACCCAGTACTTC. This translates into CASSLRGLAAEETQYF.

There are a few counts of this clonotype. The rearrangement links TRBV4-2 to TRBJ2-1; 8 positions agree with TRBD2. Germline V lookup: CDR1 LGHNA, CDR2 YNFKEQ. V lost 1 base and J lost 7; bases outside the gene matches: 6. The CDR3 spans 15 residues. CDR3 residues: CASSQASSGRNEQFF. CDR3 nucleotides: TGTGCCAGCAGCCAAGCATCTAGCGGGCGAAATGAGCAGTTCTTC.